The 12 T cell receptor beta chains below come from one sample, sequenced in a study of T cell changes during pregnancy in multiple sclerosis. Only in-frame clones appear in the TCRdb table, and some are missing; sequencing was by immunoSEQ multiplex PCR. The sample lists around 130,000 clones; roughly 95% were seen once. The sequencing used peripheral blood, collected after pregnancy. The receptors derive from a female donor with multiple sclerosis, enrolled in a pregnancy study.

This chain joins TRBV5-1 and TRBJ2-3; tentative D call: TRBD2 (5 bases). Germline V lookup: CDR1 SGHRS, CDR2 YFSETQ. The CDR3 sequence is 15 residues long. Trimming removed 0 bases at V and 0 bases at J, with 8 bases between. CDR3 sequence reads: CASSLDGKSTDTQYF. In DNA form, the CDR3 reads TGCGCCAGCAGCTTGGACGGGAAAAGCACAGATACGCAGTATTTT.

V is TRBV18 and J is TRBJ2-3; 12 bases fit TRBD2. The trim removed 3 bases at V and 0 bases at J, leaving 4 bases unmatched. The CDR3 extends over 17 amino acids. Germline CDR1 reads KGHSH; CDR2 reads LQKENI. The chain's CDR3 is CASSPRTSGISTDTQYF. In DNA, the CDR3 is TGTGCCAGCTCACCCCGGACTAGCGGGATTAGCACAGATACGCAGTATTTT.

CDR3 protein: CASTKDGTGRTTYNEQFF. CDR3 nucleotides: TGTGCCAGCACCAAAGACGGAACGGGAAGGACTACTTACAATGAGCAGTTCTTC. The chain combines TRBV2 with TRBJ2-1; D is perhaps TRBD2 (6 bases). The germline gives CDR1 SNHLY, CDR2 FYNNEI. Trimming pared 7 bases from V and 4 bases from J, leaving 26 bases between. The CDR3 consists of 18 residues.

This sequence joins TRBV30 and TRBJ1-5, with 10 bases fitting TRBD1. The germline CDR1 and CDR2 sequences are GTSNPN and SVGIG (reference sequence). The junction had 3 bases not matched to a gene; V was cut back by 0 bases and J by 4 bases. The CDR3 runs 15 residues. This CDR3 is CAWSVGQGTNQPQHF. DNA of the CDR3: TGTGCCTGGAGTGTGGGACAGGGGACTAATCAGCCCCAGCATTTT.

This rearrangement joins TRBV7-9 to TRBJ2-7, with TRBD2 identical over 7 bases. The germline gives CDR1 SEHNR, CDR2 FQNEAQ (reference sequence). J lost 2 bases, V lost 3 bases, and 1 base had no gene match. CDR3 size: 13 residues. This CDR3 reads CASSFGGAYEQYF. The DNA for the CDR3 is TGTGCCAGCAGCTTTGGGGGGGCCTACGAGCAGTACTTC.

The chain carries TRBV10-2 and TRBJ2-1, with D uncertain. V was cut by 4 bases and J by 3 bases, with 7 bases left in between. Germline CDR1 and CDR2: WSHSY and SAAADI. This CDR3 comprises 13 residues. In DNA form, the CDR3 reads TGCGCCAGCAGTGGCTACTTCTACAATGAGCAGTTCTTC. Translation: CASSGYFYNEQFF.

The chain employs TRBV19 and TRBJ2-7; TRBD1 might be the D (5 bases). Looked up from germline, CDR1 is LNHDA and CDR2 is SQIVND (reference sequence). This CDR3 has 14 residues. V was cut by 5 bases and J by 0 bases, with 11 bases left in between. The CDR3 DNA follows: TGTGCCAGTAGTGCCTACAGGAGCTCCTACGAGCAGTACTTC. Protein product: CASSAYRSSYEQYF.

The V gene is TRBV6-5, the J gene TRBJ2-7, with TRBD1 as a possible D gene (5 bases). This CDR3 is 13 amino acids long. Germline V CDR1 and CDR2: MNHEY, SVGAGI. The V end was cut by 2 bases, the J end by 3 bases, with 8 bases between. The CDR3 sequence: CASSYEQDYEQYF. CDR3 DNA sequence: TGTGCCAGCAGTTACGAACAGGACTACGAGCAGTACTTC.

V gene TRBV7-9 combines with J gene TRBJ2-7; 8 bases map to TRBD1. The J segment lost 5 bases and the V segment lost 1 base, leaving 7 bases of the junction unmatched. The CDR3 runs 15 residues. CDR1 SEHNR and CDR2 FQNEAQ come from the germline V gene (reference sequence). The CDR3 protein is CASSLGLTGVDEQYF. DNA for the CDR3: TGTGCCAGCAGCTTAGGCCTGACAGGGGTGGACGAGCAGTACTTC.

The chain couples TRBV4-1 to TRBJ2-5, with 8 bases fitting TRBD2. Unmatched junction bases numbered 11, after V lost 0 bases and J lost 5 bases. This CDR3 has 17 residues. Germline V gene sequence: CDR1 MGHRA, CDR2 YSYEKL. CDR3 DNA: TGCGCCAGCAGCCAAGATCTAGTGATAGCGGGACCGGAGACCCAGTACTTC. It encodes CASSQDLVIAGPETQYF.

This clone was picked up one time. CDR3 nucleotide sequence: TGTGCCAGCAGTGGATGGGGAGGGGAATGGAGGGGCTACACCTTC. Its protein product is CASSGWGGEWRGYTF. This chain joins TRBV6-1 and TRBJ1-2; possible D gene TRBD1, 5 bases. Germline V gene lookup returns CDR1 MNHNS and CDR2 SASEGT. Trimming took off 4 bases at V and 8 bases at J, with 20 bases between the two ends. The CDR3 consists of 15 residues.

The chain employs TRBV28 and TRBJ2-2; 9 bases fit TRBD1. The germline gives CDR1 MDHEN, CDR2 SYDVKM. The CDR3 covers 15 residues. Trimming cost V 5 bases and J 6 bases; bases outside gene matches: 7. The CDR3 DNA is TGTGCCAGCAGTCCGACAGGGGGTTTGCCCGGGGAGCTGTTTTTT. As protein: CASSPTGGLPGELFF.